This T cell receptor beta chain was profiled in a study of T cell repertoires in cytomegalovirus infection. Study-level background: CMV epitopes that were recently identified and HLA-C-restricted were used alongside well-studied HLA-B-restricted ones. The public TCR beta signatures pointed to both CMV infection and matching HLA type. Study observations and caveats: Cumulated frequencies of public TCR beta families served to identify carriers of CMV plus the relevant HLA. Predominance within the ex vivo response was attributable to HLA-C-restricted CMV-specific TCR beta clonotypes.

TCRdb called the reads again in MiXCR, with one record for every CDR3 protein. The sample records 800,000 to 950,000 distinct CDR3 sequences, about 33% being singletons. Concerning this clonotype: Antigen specificity is unknown.

Germline V CDR1 and CDR2: MNHGY, SAAAGT. The junction had 12 bases not matched to a gene; V was cut back by 8 bases and J by 5 bases. CDR3 length equals 16 residues. The sequenced sample was cultured CD8+ T cells from PBMCs, obtained from culture after CMV antigen stimulation. The receptor comes from a human donor in good health (CMV status not recorded). Some clones in this sample may be carry-over from other donors' samples. The chain recombines TRBV6-8 with TRBJ2-7; TRBD2 matches at 13 bases. DNA of the CDR3: TGTGCCAGCGGCTCCCCCTTGGGACTAGCGGGGAACGAGCAGTACTTC. This gives the protein CASGSPLGLAGNEQYF.